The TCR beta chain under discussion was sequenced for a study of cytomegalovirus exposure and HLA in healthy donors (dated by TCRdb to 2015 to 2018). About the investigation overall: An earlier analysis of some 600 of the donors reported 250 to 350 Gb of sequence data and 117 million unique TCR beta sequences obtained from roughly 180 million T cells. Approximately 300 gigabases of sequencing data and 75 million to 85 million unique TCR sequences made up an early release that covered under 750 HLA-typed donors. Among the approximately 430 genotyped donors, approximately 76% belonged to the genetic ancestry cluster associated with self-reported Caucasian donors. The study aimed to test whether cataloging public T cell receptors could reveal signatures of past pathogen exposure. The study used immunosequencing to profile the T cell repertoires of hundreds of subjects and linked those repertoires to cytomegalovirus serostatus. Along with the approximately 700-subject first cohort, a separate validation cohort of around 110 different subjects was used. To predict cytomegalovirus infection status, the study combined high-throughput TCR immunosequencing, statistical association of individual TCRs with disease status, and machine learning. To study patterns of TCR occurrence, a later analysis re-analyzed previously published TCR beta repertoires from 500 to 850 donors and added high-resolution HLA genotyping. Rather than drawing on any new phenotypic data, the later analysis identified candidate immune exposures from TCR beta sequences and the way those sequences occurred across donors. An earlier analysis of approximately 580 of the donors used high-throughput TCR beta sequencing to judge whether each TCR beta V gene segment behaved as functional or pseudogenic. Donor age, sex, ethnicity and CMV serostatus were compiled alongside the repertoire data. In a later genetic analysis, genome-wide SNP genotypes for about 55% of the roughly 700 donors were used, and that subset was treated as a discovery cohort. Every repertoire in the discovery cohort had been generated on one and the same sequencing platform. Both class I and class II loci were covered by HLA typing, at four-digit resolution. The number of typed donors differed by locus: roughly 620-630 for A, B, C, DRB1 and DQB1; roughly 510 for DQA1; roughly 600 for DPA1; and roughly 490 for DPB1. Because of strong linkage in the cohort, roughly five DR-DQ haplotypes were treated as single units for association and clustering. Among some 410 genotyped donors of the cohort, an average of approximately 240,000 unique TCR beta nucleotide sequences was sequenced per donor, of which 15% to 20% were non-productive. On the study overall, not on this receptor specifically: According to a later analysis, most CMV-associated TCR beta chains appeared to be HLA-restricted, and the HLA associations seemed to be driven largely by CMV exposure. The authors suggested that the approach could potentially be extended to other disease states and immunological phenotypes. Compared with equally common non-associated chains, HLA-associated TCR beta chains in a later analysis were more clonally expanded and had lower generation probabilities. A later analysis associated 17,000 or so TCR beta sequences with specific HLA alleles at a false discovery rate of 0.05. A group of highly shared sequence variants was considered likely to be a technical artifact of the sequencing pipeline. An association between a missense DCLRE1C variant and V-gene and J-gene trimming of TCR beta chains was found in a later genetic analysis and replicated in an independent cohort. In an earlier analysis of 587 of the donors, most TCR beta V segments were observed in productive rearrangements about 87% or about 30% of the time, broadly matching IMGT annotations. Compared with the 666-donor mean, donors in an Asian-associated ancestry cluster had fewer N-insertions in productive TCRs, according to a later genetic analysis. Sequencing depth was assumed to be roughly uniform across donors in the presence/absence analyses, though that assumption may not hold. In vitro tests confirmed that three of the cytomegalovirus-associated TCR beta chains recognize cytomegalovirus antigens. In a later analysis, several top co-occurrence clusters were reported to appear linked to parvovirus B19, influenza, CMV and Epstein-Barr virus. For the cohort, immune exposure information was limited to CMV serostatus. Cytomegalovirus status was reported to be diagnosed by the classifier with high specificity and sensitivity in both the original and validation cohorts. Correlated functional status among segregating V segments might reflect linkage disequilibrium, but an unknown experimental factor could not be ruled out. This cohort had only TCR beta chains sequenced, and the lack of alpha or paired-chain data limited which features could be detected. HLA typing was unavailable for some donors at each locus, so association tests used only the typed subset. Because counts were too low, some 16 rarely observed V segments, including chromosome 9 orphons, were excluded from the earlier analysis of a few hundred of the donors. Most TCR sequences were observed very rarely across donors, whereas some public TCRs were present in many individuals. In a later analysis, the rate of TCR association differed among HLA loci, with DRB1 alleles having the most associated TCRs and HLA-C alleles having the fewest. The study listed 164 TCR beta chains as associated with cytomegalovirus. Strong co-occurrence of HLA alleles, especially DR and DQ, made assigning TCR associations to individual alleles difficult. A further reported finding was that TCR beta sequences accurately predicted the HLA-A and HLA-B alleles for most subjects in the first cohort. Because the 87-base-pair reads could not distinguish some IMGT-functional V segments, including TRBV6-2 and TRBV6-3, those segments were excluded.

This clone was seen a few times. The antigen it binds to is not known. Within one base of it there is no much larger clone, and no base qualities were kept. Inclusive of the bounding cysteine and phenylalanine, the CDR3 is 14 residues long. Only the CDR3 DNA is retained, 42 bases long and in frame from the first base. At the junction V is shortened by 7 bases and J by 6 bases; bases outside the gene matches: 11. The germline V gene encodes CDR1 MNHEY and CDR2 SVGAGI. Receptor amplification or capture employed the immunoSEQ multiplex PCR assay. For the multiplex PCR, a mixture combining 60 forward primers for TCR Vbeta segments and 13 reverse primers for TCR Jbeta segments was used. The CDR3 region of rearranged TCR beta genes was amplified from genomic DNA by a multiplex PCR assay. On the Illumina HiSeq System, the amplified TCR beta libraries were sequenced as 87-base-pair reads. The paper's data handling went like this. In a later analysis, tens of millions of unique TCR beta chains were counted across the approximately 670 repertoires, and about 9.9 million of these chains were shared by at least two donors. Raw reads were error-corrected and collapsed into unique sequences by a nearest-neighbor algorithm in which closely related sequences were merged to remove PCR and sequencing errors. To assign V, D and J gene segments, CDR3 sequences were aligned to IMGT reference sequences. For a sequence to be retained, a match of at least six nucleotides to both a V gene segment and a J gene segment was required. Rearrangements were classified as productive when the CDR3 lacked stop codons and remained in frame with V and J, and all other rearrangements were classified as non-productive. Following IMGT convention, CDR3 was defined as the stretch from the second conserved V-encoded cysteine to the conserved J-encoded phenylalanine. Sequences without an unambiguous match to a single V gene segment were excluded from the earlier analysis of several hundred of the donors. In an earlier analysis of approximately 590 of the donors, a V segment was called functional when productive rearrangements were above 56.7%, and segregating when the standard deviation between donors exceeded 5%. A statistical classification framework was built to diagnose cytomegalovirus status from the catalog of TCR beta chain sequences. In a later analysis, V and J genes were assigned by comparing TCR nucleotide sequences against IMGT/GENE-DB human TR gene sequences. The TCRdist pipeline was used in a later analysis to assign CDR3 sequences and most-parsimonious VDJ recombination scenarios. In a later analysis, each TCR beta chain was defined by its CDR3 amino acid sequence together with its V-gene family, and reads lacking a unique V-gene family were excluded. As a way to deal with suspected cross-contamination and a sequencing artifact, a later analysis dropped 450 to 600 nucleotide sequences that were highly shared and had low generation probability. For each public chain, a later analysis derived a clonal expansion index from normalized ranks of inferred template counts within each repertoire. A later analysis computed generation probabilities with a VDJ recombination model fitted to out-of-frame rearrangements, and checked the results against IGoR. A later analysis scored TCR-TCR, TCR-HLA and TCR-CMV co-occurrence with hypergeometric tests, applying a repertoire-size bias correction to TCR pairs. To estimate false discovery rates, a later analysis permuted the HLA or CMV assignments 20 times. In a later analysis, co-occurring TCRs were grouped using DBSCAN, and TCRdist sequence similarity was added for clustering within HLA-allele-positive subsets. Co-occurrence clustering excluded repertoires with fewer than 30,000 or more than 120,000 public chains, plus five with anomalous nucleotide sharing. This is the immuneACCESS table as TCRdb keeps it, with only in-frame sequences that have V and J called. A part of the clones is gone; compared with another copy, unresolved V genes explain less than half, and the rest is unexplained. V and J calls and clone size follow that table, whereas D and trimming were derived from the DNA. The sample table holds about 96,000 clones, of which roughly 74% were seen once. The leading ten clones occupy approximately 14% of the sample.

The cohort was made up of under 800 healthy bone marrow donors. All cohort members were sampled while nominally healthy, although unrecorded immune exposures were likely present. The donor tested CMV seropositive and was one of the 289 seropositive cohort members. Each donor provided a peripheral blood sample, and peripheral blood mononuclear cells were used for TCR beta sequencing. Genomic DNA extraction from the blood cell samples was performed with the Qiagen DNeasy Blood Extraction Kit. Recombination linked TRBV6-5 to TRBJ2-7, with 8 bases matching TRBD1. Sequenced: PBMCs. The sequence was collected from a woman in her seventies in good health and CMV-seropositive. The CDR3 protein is CASTSGQGTGEQYF. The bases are TGTGCCAGCACCTCAGGACAGGGAACTGGCGAGCAGTACTTC.